A selection of T cell receptor beta chains follows, all from one sample in a study of cytomegalovirus exposure and HLA in healthy donors. Generated by immunoSEQ multiplex PCR, the TCRdb table keeps only in-frame clones and is missing some. The data show 200,000 to 250,000 clones, with roughly 84% seen just once and over 12% held by the top ten. Sequencing used PBMCs. These receptors all come from a woman aged 25 to 39 in good health and CMV-seropositive. Each CDR3 is given with its conserved first and last residue. Fields, in order: V gene, D gene, clone size, J gene, CDR3 DNA, CDR3 protein. D genes are given only for firm matches. Rows give clone size only sometimes, using once, few, many, or a class for an expanded clone.

>TRBV27|NA|NA|TRBJ2-3
TGTGCCAGCAGACGACGAGATACGCAGTATTTT
CASRRRDTQYF
>TRBV28|NA|NA|TRBJ2-7
TGTGCCAGCAGTCTGGGACTCCCCTACGAGCAGTACTTC
CASSLGLPYEQYF
>TRBV15|NA|NA|TRBJ1-2
TGTGCCACCAGCCTCAGTCGGATACCGAGCAACGGCTACACCTTC
CATSLSRIPSNGYTF
>TRBV10-3|TRBD2|NA|TRBJ2-7
TGTGCCATCAGGACCGGGACTAGCGGGGGCTCCTACGAGCAGTACTTC
CAIRTGTSGGSYEQYF
>TRBV5-1|NA|NA|TRBJ1-1
TGCGCCAGCAGCGAGGCGGGGAACACTGAAGCTTTCTTT
CASSEAGNTEAFF
>TRBV29-1|NA|NA|TRBJ1-1
TGCAGCGTTGTATGGGGATCGGCAGGGAAGAGGACTGAAGCTTTCTTT
CSVVWGSAGKRTEAFF
>TRBV7-9|NA|NA|TRBJ2-1
TGTGCCAGCAGCTCGGAGGATGAGCAGTTCTTC
CASSSEDEQFF
>TRBV27|TRBD1|NA|TRBJ2-4
TGTGCCAGCAGTTCCTGGACAGGGTCGGCCAAAAACATTCAGTACTTC
CASSSWTGSAKNIQYF
>TRBV29-1|NA|NA|TRBJ2-1
TGCAGCGTTGCCCCAGGCCCCAATGAGCAGTTCTTC
CSVAPGPNEQFF
>TRBV2|NA|NA|TRBJ2-3
TGTGCCAGCACCCTAGATACGCAGTATTTT
CASTLDTQYF
>TRBV10-3|NA|NA|TRBJ1-1
TGTGCCATCAGTGACCCCGGTGATGTAAGGGGTACTGAAGCTTTCTTT
CAISDPGDVRGTEAFF
>TRBV6-5|NA|NA|TRBJ1-2
TGTGCCAGCAGTTACTCAAAAGGGGACTATGGCTACACCTTC
CASSYSKGDYGYTF
>TRBV11-2|NA|once|TRBJ1-1
TGTGCCAGCAGCTTGTATGCGAACACTGAAGCTTTCTTT
CASSLYANTEAFF
>TRBV6-4|NA|few|TRBJ2-2
TGTGCCAGCAGTGACTCGCAGGACACCGGGGAGCTGTTTTTT
CASSDSQDTGELFF
>TRBV30|NA|NA|TRBJ1-2
TGTGCCTGGAAGCGGGGGAACAATAACTATGGCTACACCTTC
CAWKRGNNNYGYTF
>TRBV4-1|TRBD2|NA|TRBJ2-7
TGCGCCAGCAGCCAAAGAGTAGCGGGGGGAACCTACGAGCAGTACTTC
CASSQRVAGGTYEQYF
>TRBV29-1|NA|NA|TRBJ1-2
TGCAGCGTTGTAACAGGCTATGGCTACACCTTC
CSVVTGYGYTF
>TRBV29-1|NA|NA|TRBJ2-1
TGCAGCTACCTCGGGACCGCGCGGGGTGAGCAGTTCTTC
CSYLGTARGEQFF
>TRBV6-5|TRBD1|NA|TRBJ1-1
TGTGCCAGCAGAATCAGCAGGGGGAAGGGGGCTGAAGCTTTCTTT
CASRISRGKGAEAFF
>TRBV10-1|TRBD1|NA|TRBJ2-5
TGCGCCAGCAGTGATGGGACAGGGGTGACAGAGACCCAGTACTTC
CASSDGTGVTETQYF
>TRBV4-1|TRBD1|NA|TRBJ1-1
TGCGCCAGCAGGCCAAACAGGGGAGACACTGAAGCTTTCTTT
CASRPNRGDTEAFF
>TRBV7-8|TRBD1|NA|TRBJ1-1
TGTGCCAGCAGCTTACAGGACAGGGCGGGCACTGAAGCTTTCTTT
CASSLQDRAGTEAFF
>TRBV5-4|TRBD2|NA|TRBJ2-1
TGTGCCAGCAGGGGGAGCGGGGTCTCCTACAATGAGCAGTTCTTC
CASRGSGVSYNEQFF
>TRBV7-9|NA|NA|TRBJ1-5
TGTGCCAGCAGCTTACCCGGAAATAGCAATCAGCCCCAGCATTTT
CASSLPGNSNQPQHF
>TRBV2|TRBD2|NA|TRBJ2-4
TGTGCCAGCAGGCGGACTAGCGGTTCAAACATTCAGTACTTC
CASRRTSGSNIQYF
>TRBV27|TRBD2|NA|TRBJ2-1
TGTGCCAGCAGCCGGACTAGCGGGAGGGCCTCGCAGTTCTTC
CASSRTSGRASQFF
>TRBV6-5|NA|NA|TRBJ1-2
TGTGCCAGCAGTTACTCGACCATCTATGGCTACACCTTC
CASSYSTIYGYTF
>TRBV28|NA|NA|TRBJ2-1
TGTGCCAGCAGTTTACCTGAGGAGGACCTCGATGGAAGCAATGAGCAGTTCTTC
CASSLPEEDLDGSNEQFF
>TRBV2|NA|NA|TRBJ2-1
TGTGCCGGCAAGACAGGATTCAACAATGAGCAGTTCTTC
CAGKTGFNNEQFF
>TRBV9|NA|NA|TRBJ1-2
TGTGCCAGCAGCGCCGGATATGGCTACACCTTC
CASSAGYGYTF
>TRBV5-1|TRBD1|NA|TRBJ1-1
TGCGCCAGCAGCTCCATGCCAGGGGGTTACACTGAAGCTTTCTTT
CASSSMPGGYTEAFF
>TRBV7-9|NA|NA|TRBJ2-5
TGTGCCAGCAGCTTAGGGTCAGGGTCGGAGACCCAGTACTTC
CASSLGSGSETQYF
>TRBV28|NA|NA|TRBJ2-5
TGTGCCAGCAGTATAACAGGGATCCAAGAGACCCAGTACTTC
CASSITGIQETQYF
>TRBV9|NA|NA|TRBJ1-3
TGTGCCAGCAGCGCCTGGGGAAGCTCTGGAAACACCATATATTTT
CASSAWGSSGNTIYF
>TRBV5-1|NA|NA|TRBJ2-2
TGCGCCAGCAGCCGGGACACCCTAAACACCGGGGAGCTGTTTTTT
CASSRDTLNTGELFF
>TRBV6-1|NA|NA|TRBJ1-2
TGTGCCAGCTCCGAGGATACGGCTCTCTTATATGGCTACACCTTC
CASSEDTALLYGYTF
>TRBV18|NA|NA|TRBJ1-2
TGTGCCAGCTCACCGGCAGGGCACGAGGCTAACTATGGCTACACCTTC
CASSPAGHEANYGYTF
>TRBV5-1|NA|NA|TRBJ2-3
TGCGCCAGCAGGAATACAGATACGCAGTATTTT
CASRNTDTQYF
>TRBV6-6|NA|NA|TRBJ2-7
TGTGCCAGCAGTTACTCGAGGACCAACGAGCAGTACTTC
CASSYSRTNEQYF
>TRBV27|NA|NA|TRBJ1-1
TGTGCCAGCAGAAGGGGCGGAACTGAAGCTTTCTTT
CASRRGGTEAFF
>TRBV5-1|TRBD2|NA|TRBJ2-7
TGCGCCAGCAGCGCCGGACTAGCGGAAAACTACGAGCAGTACTTC
CASSAGLAENYEQYF
>TRBV5-4|TRBD1|NA|TRBJ1-2
TGTGCCAGCAGCCTCGACAGGGATGGCTACACCTTC
CASSLDRDGYTF
>TRBV19|NA|once|TRBJ1-2
TGTGCCAGTAGTCGCCCAGGGGCGAGGGGCTACACCTTC
CASSRPGARGYTF
>TRBV19|TRBD1|NA|TRBJ1-1
TGTGCCAGTAGTAGAGACAGGGTTGGCACTGAAGCTTTCTTT
CASSRDRVGTEAFF
>TRBV9|TRBD2|NA|TRBJ2-1
TGTGCCAGCAGCGTAGGGCTAGCGGGGCGCTACAATGAGCAGTTCTTC
CASSVGLAGRYNEQFF
>TRBV27|TRBD2|NA|TRBJ2-7
TGTGCCAGCAGTTTAGGGACTAGCTTTTCTGACGAGCAGTACTTC
CASSLGTSFSDEQYF
>TRBV5-8|TRBD2|NA|TRBJ2-7
TGTGCCAGCAGCTTGCTGCCTAGCGGGGGTTACGAGCAGTACTTC
CASSLLPSGGYEQYF